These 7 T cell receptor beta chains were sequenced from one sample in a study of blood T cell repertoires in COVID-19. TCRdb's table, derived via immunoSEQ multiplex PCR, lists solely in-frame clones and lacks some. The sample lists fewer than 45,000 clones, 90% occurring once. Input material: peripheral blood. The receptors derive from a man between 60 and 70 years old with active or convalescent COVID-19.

The DNA of the CDR3 is TGTGCCAGCAGCCCCTACAGGGCCCAAAAAAACATTCAGTACTTC. Translating gives CASSPYRAQKNIQYF. The chain couples TRBV7-9 to TRBJ2-4, with a tentative D call TRBD1 (6 bases). Trimming left V 5 bases short and J 4 bases short, with 15 bases between. This CDR3 has 15 amino acids. The germline CDR1 and CDR2 sequences are SEHNR and FQNEAQ (reference sequence).

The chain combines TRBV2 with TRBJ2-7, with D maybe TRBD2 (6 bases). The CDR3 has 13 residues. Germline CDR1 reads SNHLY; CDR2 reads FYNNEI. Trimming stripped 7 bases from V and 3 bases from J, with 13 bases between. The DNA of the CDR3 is TGTGCCAGCATGAGCCAGGGAGGCTACGAGCAGTACTTC. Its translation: CASMSQGGYEQYF.

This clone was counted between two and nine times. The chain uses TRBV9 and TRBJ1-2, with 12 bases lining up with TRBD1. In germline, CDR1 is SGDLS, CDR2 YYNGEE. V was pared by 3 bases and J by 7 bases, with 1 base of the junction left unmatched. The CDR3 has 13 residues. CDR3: CASSAGQGAGYTF. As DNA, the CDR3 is TGTGCCAGCAGCGCGGGACAGGGGGCTGGCTACACCTTC. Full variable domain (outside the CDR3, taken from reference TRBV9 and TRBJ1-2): DSGVTQTPKHLITATGQRVTLRCSPRSGDLSVYWYQQSLDQGLQFLIQYYNGEERAKGNILERFSAQQFPDLHSELNLSSLELGDSALYFCASSAGQGAGYTFGSGTRLTVV.

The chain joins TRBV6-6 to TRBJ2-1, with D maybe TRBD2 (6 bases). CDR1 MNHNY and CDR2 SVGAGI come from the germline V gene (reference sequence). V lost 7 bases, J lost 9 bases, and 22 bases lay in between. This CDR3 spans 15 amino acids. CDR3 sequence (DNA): TGTGCCAGCAACGAGGTGGGAGGAGGTGGTAGTGAGCAGTTCTTC. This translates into CASNEVGGGGSEQFF.

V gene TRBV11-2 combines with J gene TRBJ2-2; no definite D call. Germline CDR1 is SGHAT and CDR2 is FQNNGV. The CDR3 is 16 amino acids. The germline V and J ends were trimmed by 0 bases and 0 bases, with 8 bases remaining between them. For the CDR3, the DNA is TGTGCCAGCAGCTTAGAGGCCCCCGCGAACACCGGGGAGCTGTTTTTT. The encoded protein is CASSLEAPANTGELFF.

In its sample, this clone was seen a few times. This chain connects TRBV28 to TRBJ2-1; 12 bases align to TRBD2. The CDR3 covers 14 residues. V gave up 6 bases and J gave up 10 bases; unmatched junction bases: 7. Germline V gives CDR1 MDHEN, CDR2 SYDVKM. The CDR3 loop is CASSPTSGRIEQFF. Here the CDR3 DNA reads TGTGCCAGCAGCCCGACTAGCGGGAGAATCGAGCAGTTCTTC.

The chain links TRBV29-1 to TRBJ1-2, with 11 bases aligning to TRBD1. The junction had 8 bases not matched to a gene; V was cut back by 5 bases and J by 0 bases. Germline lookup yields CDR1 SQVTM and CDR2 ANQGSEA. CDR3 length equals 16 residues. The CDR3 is CSVPSDRGQSNYGYTF. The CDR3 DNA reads TGCAGCGTTCCATCGGACAGGGGGCAATCTAACTATGGCTACACCTTC.